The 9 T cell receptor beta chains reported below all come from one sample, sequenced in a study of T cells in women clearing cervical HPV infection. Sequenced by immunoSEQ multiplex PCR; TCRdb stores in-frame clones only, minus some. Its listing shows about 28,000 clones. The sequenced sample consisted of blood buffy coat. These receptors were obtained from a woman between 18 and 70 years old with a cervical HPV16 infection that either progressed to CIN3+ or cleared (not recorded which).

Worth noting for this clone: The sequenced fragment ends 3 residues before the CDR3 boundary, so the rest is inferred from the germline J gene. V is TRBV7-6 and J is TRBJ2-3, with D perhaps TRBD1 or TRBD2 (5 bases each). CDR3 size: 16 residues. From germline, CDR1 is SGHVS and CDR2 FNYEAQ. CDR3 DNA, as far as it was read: TGTGCCAGCAGCCCCGGAGGCAGGGCCTTCCCTCAGCCG. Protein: CASSPGGRAFPQP. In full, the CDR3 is CASSPGGRAFPQPQYF.

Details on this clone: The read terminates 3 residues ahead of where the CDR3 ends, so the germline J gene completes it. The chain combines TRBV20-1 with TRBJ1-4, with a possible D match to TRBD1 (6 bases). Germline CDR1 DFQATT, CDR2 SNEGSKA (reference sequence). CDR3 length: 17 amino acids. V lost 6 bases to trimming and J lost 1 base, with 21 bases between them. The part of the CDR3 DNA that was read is TGCAGTGCAGTACTTATCCAGGGGTATGGAACTAATGAAAAA. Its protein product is CSAVLIQGYGTNEK. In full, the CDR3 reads CSAVLIQGYGTNEKLFF.

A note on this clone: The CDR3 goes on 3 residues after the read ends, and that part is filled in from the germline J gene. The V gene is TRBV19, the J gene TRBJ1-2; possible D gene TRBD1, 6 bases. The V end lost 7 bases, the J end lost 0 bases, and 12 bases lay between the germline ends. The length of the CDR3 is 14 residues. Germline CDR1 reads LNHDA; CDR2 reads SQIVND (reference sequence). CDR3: CASTVQGSNYGYTF. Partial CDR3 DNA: TGTGCCAGTACGGTACAGGGCTCTAACTATGGC.

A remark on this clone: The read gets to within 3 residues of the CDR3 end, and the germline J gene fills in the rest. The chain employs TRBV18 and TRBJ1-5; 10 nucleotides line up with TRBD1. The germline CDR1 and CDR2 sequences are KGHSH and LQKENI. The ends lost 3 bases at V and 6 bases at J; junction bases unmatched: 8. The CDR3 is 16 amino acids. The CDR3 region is CASSPKPTGGGQPQHF. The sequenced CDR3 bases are TGTGCCAGCTCACCCAAACCGACAGGGGGCGGTCAGCCC.

The sequenced CDR3 bases are TGTGCCAGCAGCTTCGAGTGGGACAAAGGGAATGAG. It encodes CASSFEWDKGNE. The full CDR3 protein is CASSFEWDKGNEQFF. The chain couples TRBV7-9 to TRBJ2-1; perhaps TRBD1 as D (6 bases). The CDR3 end lies 3 residues beyond the end of the read and is filled in from the germline J gene. Germline CDR1 is SEHNR and CDR2 is FQNEAQ (reference sequence). The length of the CDR3 is 15 residues. V dropped 3 bases and J dropped 7 bases, with 16 bases sitting between them.

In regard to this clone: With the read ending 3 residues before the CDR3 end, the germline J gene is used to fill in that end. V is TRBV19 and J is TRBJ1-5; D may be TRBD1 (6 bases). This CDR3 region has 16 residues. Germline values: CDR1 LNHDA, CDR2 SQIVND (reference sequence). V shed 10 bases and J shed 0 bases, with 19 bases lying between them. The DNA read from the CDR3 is TGTGCCACTAAAGACAGGCGGTCCGCTAGCAATCAGCCC. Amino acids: CATKDRRSASNQP. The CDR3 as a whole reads CATKDRRSASNQPQHF.

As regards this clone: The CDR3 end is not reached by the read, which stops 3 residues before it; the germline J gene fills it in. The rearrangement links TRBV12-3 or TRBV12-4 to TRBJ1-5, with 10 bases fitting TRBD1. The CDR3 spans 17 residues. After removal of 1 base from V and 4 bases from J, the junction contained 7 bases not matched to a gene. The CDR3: CASSLERGTGVNQPQHF. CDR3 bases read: TGTGCCAGCAGTTTAGAAAGAGGGACAGGGGTGAATCAGCCC.

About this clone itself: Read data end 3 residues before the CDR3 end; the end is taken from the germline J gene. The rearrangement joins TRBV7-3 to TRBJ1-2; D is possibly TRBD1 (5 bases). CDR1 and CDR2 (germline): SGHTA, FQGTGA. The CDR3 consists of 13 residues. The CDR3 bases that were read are TGTGCCAGCAGCTCATATACAGACAGTGCC. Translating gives CASSSYTDSA. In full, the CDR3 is CASSSYTDSAYTF. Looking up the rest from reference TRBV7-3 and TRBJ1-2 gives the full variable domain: GAGVSQTPSNKVTEKGKYVELRCDPISGHTALYWYRQSLGQGPEFLIYFQGTGAADDSGLPNDRFFAVRPEGSVSTLKIQRTERGDSAVYLCASSSYTDSAYTFGSGTRLTVV.

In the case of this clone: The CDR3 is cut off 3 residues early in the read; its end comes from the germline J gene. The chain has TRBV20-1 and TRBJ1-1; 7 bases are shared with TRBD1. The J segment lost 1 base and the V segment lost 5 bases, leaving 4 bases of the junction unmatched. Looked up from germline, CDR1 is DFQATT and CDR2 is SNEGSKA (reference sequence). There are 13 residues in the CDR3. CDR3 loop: CSASSGGNTEAFF. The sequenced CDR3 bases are TGCAGTGCTTCTTCAGGGGGGAACACTGAA.